The clone carrying this T cell receptor (beta chain) appeared a few times. Its antigen is undetermined. Original processing methods: Across clinicopathological groups, CDR3 differences served as the basis for building a distant-metastasis classifier for papillary thyroid cancer. With MiXCR, TCRdb called clones anew from the PCR reads. What appears here as the V and J calls and clone size reflects TCRdb's work, not the paper's. The sample shows around 15,000 clones, under 25% of them seen only once. This specimen comes from a study of metastatic and nonmetastatic thyroid tumors. Study context: Thyroid patients, malignant and benign, had repertoires compared across blood and tumor or nodule tissue. Findings and limits, study-wide: TCR beta diversity was reportedly significantly higher in malignant thyroid tumors than benign nodules, in blood and tumor.

Thyroid surgery was performed in patients who had received no treatment beforehand. There are 15 residues in the CDR3. CDR1 is MDHEN, CDR2 SYDVKM, per germline. Trimming pared 6 bases from V and 1 base from J, leaving 13 bases between. The sample consisted of adjacent normal tissue. The sequence derives from a female donor with papillary thyroid cancer or a benign thyroid nodule (not recorded which). Some clones in this sample may be carry-over from other donors' samples. This chain uses TRBV28 with TRBJ2-1; D may be TRBD1 (6 bases). The chain's CDR3 is CASSRQERSYNEQFF. In nucleotides, the CDR3 is TGTGCCAGCAGCAGACAGGAGAGATCCTACAATGAGCAGTTCTTC.